This T cell receptor (beta chain) derives from a study of human T cells and chemical hapten exposure. Time point reported: patch test 3, about 24 weeks after DPC sensitization. Indicated treatment: therapeutic diphenylcyclopropenone sensitization with weekly scalp DPC. TCRdb independently ran MiXCR on the RACE reads; one entry per CDR3 protein. In the table there are more than 95,000 distinct CDR3 sequences, less than 45% of which are singletons. The CDR3 totals 14 residues. Unmatched junction bases numbered 3, after V lost 5 bases and J lost 3 bases. Germline values: CDR1 SQVTM, CDR2 ANQGSEA. The material was whole blood, obtained in connection with sensitization to the hapten diphenylcyclopropenone (DPC). The chain uses TRBV29-1 and TRBJ2-5, with 13 bases matching TRBD2. The sequence derives from a man aged 35-49 years with alopecia areata. Some clones in this sample may be carry-over from other donors' samples. The CDR3 sequence is CSVKGTSGKETQYF. The CDR3 nucleotides read TGCAGCGTTAAAGGGACTAGCGGGAAAGAGACCCAGTACTTC. Supplemented by reference TRBV29-1 and TRBJ2-5, the full variable domain reads SAVISQKPSRDICQRGTSLTIQCQVDSQVTMMFWYRQQPGQSLTLIATANQGSEATYESGFVIDKFPISRPNLTFSTLTVSNMSPEDSSIYLCSVKGTSGKETQYFGPGTRLLVL.